Following are 9 T cell receptor beta chains from one sample sequenced in a study of tumor-infiltrating lymphocytes in localized non-small cell lung cancer. The data were produced by immunoSEQ multiplex PCR, yet TCRdb's version contains in-frame clones alone and is incomplete. The sample contains roughly 8,400 clones, 79% of which appear only once. Sequencing was carried out using uninvolved lung tissue not adjacent to the tumor. The receptors stem from a human donor with non-small cell lung cancer.

The chain joins TRBV11-3 to TRBJ2-7; D possibly uses TRBD1 or TRBD2 (5 bases each). Germline V CDR1 and CDR2: SGHNT, YENEEA. CDR3 length equals 13 residues. Trimming shortened V by 8 bases and J by 3 bases, and 14 bases separated the two germline ends. CDR3 sequence (DNA): TGTGCCAGCTCCCCCGGGGACGGCTACGAGCAGTACTTC. As protein: CASSPGDGYEQYF.

V gene TRBV28 combines with J gene TRBJ2-3; D perhaps matches TRBD1 (6 bases). V gave up 8 bases and J gave up 1 base, with 10 bases separating them. The CDR3 loop spans 13 amino acids. CDR1 and CDR2 (germline): MDHEN, SYDVKM. The CDR3 is CASRDTGTDTQYF. The CDR3 DNA reads TGTGCCAGCCGGGACACTGGCACAGATACGCAGTATTTT.

This clone has only one observation. The chain carries TRBV19 and TRBJ2-2, with D hard to call. The CDR3 spans 15 residues. Germline loops: CDR1 LNHDA, CDR2 SQIVND (reference sequence). The V end lost 5 bases, the J end lost 0 bases, and 10 bases lay between the germline ends. Written as DNA, the CDR3 is TGTGCCAGTAGTTCTCAGGTGGCGAACACCGGGGAGCTGTTTTTT. This gives the protein CASSSQVANTGELFF.

The CDR3 spells CASIGQANTGELFF. The CDR3 nucleotides are TGTGCCAGCATCGGACAGGCGAACACCGGGGAGCTGTTTTTT. The gene calls are TRBV25-1 and TRBJ2-2; 7 positions agree with TRBD1. The ends lost 7 bases at V and 0 bases at J; junction bases unmatched: 2. The V gene's germline CDR1 is MGHDK and CDR2 SYGVNS. This CDR3 region has 14 residues.

The chain recombines TRBV29-1 with TRBJ2-5; D remains unclear. The CDR3 consists of 12 residues. CDR1 is SQVTM, CDR2 ANQGSEA, per germline. Trimming pared 4 bases from V and 1 base from J, leaving 7 bases between. In DNA form, the CDR3 reads TGCAGCGTTGGCCAACGCCAAGAGACCCAGTACTTC. Translated: CSVGQRQETQYF.

The rearrangement uses TRBV19 and TRBJ2-5; D is perhaps TRBD1 or TRBD2 (6 bases each). There are 14 residues in the CDR3. CDR1 and CDR2 (germline): LNHDA, SQIVND (reference sequence). V lost 5 bases and J lost 4, with 14 bases in between. The CDR3 region is CASSPRQEGETQYF. The CDR3 DNA reads TGTGCCAGTAGTCCTCGACAGGAGGGAGAGACCCAGTACTTC.

The chain employs TRBV2 and TRBJ2-3; D perhaps matches TRBD2 (5 bases). V was shortened by 6 bases and J by 7 bases, with 11 bases between the two germline ends. CDR3 length: 12 amino acids. The germline gives CDR1 SNHLY, CDR2 FYNNEI. CDR3 in DNA: TGTGCCAGCAGGGATGAGGGTAATACGCAGTATTTT. Amino acid sequence: CASRDEGNTQYF.

The J gene is TRBJ2-3, the V gene TRBV30; no clear D gene. V lost 1 base and J 1 base, leaving 12 bases between the germline ends. The CDR3 contains 15 residues. Germline V CDR1 and CDR2: GTSNPN, SVGIG (reference sequence). CDR3 amino acids: CAWSELLSGTDTQYF. CDR3 bases: TGTGCCTGGAGTGAGTTATTATCAGGCACAGATACGCAGTATTTT.

The rearrangement uses TRBV28 and TRBJ1-3; a possible D gene is TRBD1 (5 bases). The CDR3 has 17 residues. V lost 3 bases, J lost 4 bases, and 19 bases lay in between. The germline V gene encodes CDR1 MDHEN and CDR2 SYDVKM. The CDR3 here is CASSFQGGRTDGNTIYF. DNA of the CDR3: TGTGCCAGCAGTTTTCAGGGAGGACGCACGGACGGAAACACCATATATTTT.